The 32 T cell receptor beta chains below were found in one sample sequenced in a study of follicular helper T cells after annual influenza vaccination. Measured with immunoSEQ multiplex PCR; TCRdb has only the in-frame clones, and not every one. The table shows under 9,500 clones, with 80% to 90% occurring only once. Indicated time point: 2015-2016 season, pre-vaccination. The sample here was CXCR5+ CD38- circulating T follicular helper cells from blood, taken on the day of influenza vaccination. This sample's subset: circulating Tfh, non-naive CD4+CXCR5+PD-1+ (ICOS+CD38+ or ICOS-CD38-). These receptors came from an adult who received the influenza vaccine.

The V call is TRBV7-3, the J call TRBJ2-1, with TRBD1 matching 8 bases. In germline, CDR1 is SGHTA, CDR2 FQGTGA. Germline trimming cut 5 bases from V and 2 bases from J; bases unmatched to any gene: 5. The CDR3 contains 15 residues. The CDR3 nucleotides read TGTGCCAGCAGCCAAGACAGGGGTCCCTACAATGAGCAGTTCTTC. Translated, it gives CASSQDRGPYNEQFF.

With respect to this clone: Sequence at one end of the junction differs from germline and may be a read error. The chain carries TRBV7-9 and TRBJ1-1; D is perhaps TRBD1 (5 bases). The length of the CDR3 is 15 residues. Germline V gene sequence: CDR1 SEHNR, CDR2 FQNEAQ (reference sequence). CDR3 DNA sequence: TGTGCCAGCAGCATAGCGTCCGGGACCCTGGGTGAAGCTTTCTTT. Protein product: CASSIASGTLGEAFF.

This chain links TRBV5-8 with TRBJ2-7, with D perhaps matching TRBD1 (5 bases). CDR3 length: 11 residues. Germline-derived CDR1 and CDR2 are SGHTS and YDEGEE. With 7 bases removed from V and 3 bases from J, the gap between germline ends came to 8 bases. The CDR3 DNA reads as TGTGCCAGCGGGGCCCACTACGAGCAGTACTTC. Amino acid sequence: CASGAHYEQYF.

V is TRBV7-2 and J is TRBJ1-1; 10 bases are shared with TRBD1. CDR3 size: 15 residues. CDR1 is SGHTA, CDR2 FQGNSA, per germline. Trimming took 3 bases from V and 7 from J; bases not matched to a gene: 8. The CDR3 region has the DNA TGTGCCAGCAGCTTTAAGACAGGGGGCTTCGATGAAGCTTTCTTT. Translating it yields CASSFKTGGFDEAFF.

DNA of the CDR3: TGTGCCAGCAGTCGTAGAGGGGGCTCTGAAGCTTTCTTT. It yields the protein CASSRRGGSEAFF. The chain has TRBV25-1 and TRBJ1-1, with TRBD1 matching over 7 bases. J lost 6 bases, V lost 5 bases, and 6 bases had no gene match. The CDR3 is 13 amino acids. CDR1 and CDR2 from the germline V gene are MGHDK and SYGVNS.

This clone was counted a few times. V is TRBV19 and J is TRBJ1-5; 7 bases match TRBD1. Trimming removed 8 bases from V and 3 bases from J; junction bases left unmatched: 4. The CDR3 contains 13 residues. Germline V gene sequence: CDR1 LNHDA, CDR2 SQIVND (reference sequence). The CDR3, as DNA: TGTGCCAGTTGCACAGGGGACAATCAGCCCCAGCATTTT. As protein: CASCTGDNQPQHF.

The genes are TRBV21-1 and TRBJ2-6; the table's D call TRBD1 went unverified against the DNA. TRBV21-1 is annotated as a pseudogene. The CDR3 spans 18 residues. CDR3 residues: CASSKEGDSSSGANVLTF. The CDR3 DNA is TGTGCCAGCAGCAAAGAAGGGGACAGCTCCTCTGGGGCCAACGTCCTGACTTTC.

The CDR3 nucleotides are TGTGCCAGCAGTGGCAGAAATGAAAAACTGTTTTTT. This translates into CASSGRNEKLFF. The chain joins TRBV6-6 to TRBJ1-4; D not certain. V was trimmed by 5 bases and J by 5 bases, leaving 6 bases between them. The CDR3 extends over 12 amino acids. From germline, CDR1 is MNHNY and CDR2 SVGAGI (reference sequence).

The chain has TRBV6-5 and TRBJ1-1; 8 positions match TRBD1. Germline values: CDR1 MNHEY, CDR2 SVGAGI. This CDR3 has 13 residues. Germline trimming cut 6 bases from V and 2 bases from J; bases unmatched to any gene: 2. The CDR3 DNA is TGTGCCAGCAGGACAGGGGATAACACTGAAGCTTTCTTT. It translates to CASRTGDNTEAFF.

This sequence joins TRBV11-2 and TRBJ1-2; D is ambiguous. Trimming cost V 1 base and J 4 bases, with 7 bases left between them. This CDR3 has 13 amino acids. Germline values: CDR1 SGHAT, CDR2 FQNNGV. The CDR3: CASSLGETYGYTF. In DNA, the CDR3 is TGTGCCAGCAGCTTAGGCGAGACCTATGGCTACACCTTC.

In this sample, this clone turned up a few times. V is TRBV7-7 and J is TRBJ2-1; 10 positions match TRBD2. From germline, CDR1 is SSHAT and CDR2 FNYEAQ (reference sequence). The trim removed 2 bases at V and 6 bases at J, leaving 10 bases unmatched. The CDR3 contains 17 residues. In DNA form, the CDR3 reads TGTGCCAGCAGCTTATCTCTGACTAGCGGGCAAGGCAATGAGCAGTTCTTC. Protein sequence: CASSLSLTSGQGNEQFF. Full variable domain (remainder filled in from reference TRBV7-7 and TRBJ2-1): GAGVSQSPRYKVTKRGQDVTLRCDPISSHATLYWYQQALGQGPEFLTYFNYEAQPDKSGLPSDRFSAERPEGSISTLTIQRTEQRDSAMYRCASSLSLTSGQGNEQFFGPGTRLTVL.

V and J are TRBV5-1 and TRBJ1-3; the D is unclear. Germline-derived CDR1 and CDR2 are SGHRS and YFSETQ. CDR3 length equals 16 residues. The V gene lost 0 bases and the J gene lost 3 bases, with 13 bases spanning the gap. The chain's CDR3 is CASSLAEKQFGNTIYF. The DNA for the CDR3 is TGCGCCAGCAGCTTGGCCGAAAAACAATTTGGAAACACCATATATTTT.

CDR3 protein: CASRRGDKSSYEQYF. The CDR3 DNA is TGTGCAAGTCGCCGTGGGGACAAGAGCTCCTACGAGCAGTACTTC. The chain has TRBV12-2 and TRBJ2-7; TRBD1 reflects the table's D call only, with no check against the DNA. TRBV12-2 has pseudogene status. The CDR3 contains 15 residues.

V usage is TRBV19 and J usage is TRBJ2-3, with D perhaps matching TRBD1 or TRBD2 (6 bases each). Looked up from germline, CDR1 is LNHDA and CDR2 is SQIVND (reference sequence). This CDR3 is 13 amino acids long. CDR3 amino acids: CATARGVSDTQYF. CDR3 DNA sequence: TGTGCTACGGCGAGGGGGGTGTCAGATACGCAGTATTTT.

The V call is TRBV5-1, the J call TRBJ2-7; 8 bases agree with TRBD1. Per germline, CDR1 SGHRS and CDR2 YFSETQ. The CDR3 covers 14 residues. Trimming took 0 bases from V and 5 from J; bases not matched to a gene: 4. CDR3 region: CASSLALDRDEQYF. The CDR3 coding sequence is TGCGCCAGCAGCTTGGCCCTGGACAGGGACGAGCAGTACTTC.

In this sample, this clone turned up a few times. The genes are TRBV5-1 and TRBJ1-2; 7 positions agree with TRBD1. The germline V gene encodes CDR1 SGHRS and CDR2 YFSETQ. Trimming took 3 bases from V and 0 from J; bases not matched to a gene: 5. The CDR3 is 15 residues long. CDR3 region: CASSWGTAANYGYTF. The CDR3 region has the DNA TGCGCCAGCAGCTGGGGGACAGCTGCTAACTATGGCTACACCTTC.

This chain uses TRBV2 with TRBJ1-5, with 10 positions matching TRBD1. Germline trimming cut 6 bases from V and 8 bases from J; bases unmatched to any gene: 4. CDR1 SNHLY and CDR2 FYNNEI come from the germline V gene. This CDR3 region has 13 residues. The CDR3 loop reads CASRDRGPKPQHF. The CDR3 bases are TGTGCCAGCAGAGACAGGGGGCCAAAGCCCCAGCATTTT.

This clone was seen only a few times. The chain carries TRBV6-5 and TRBJ1-1; the D gene is possibly TRBD1 (5 bases). The CDR3 contains 14 residues. The ends were cut back, 7 bases at V and 5 bases at J, with 17 bases in the middle. CDR1 is MNHEY and CDR2 is SVGAGI in the germline V gene. CDR3 residues: CASTLRGDWTEAFF. The CDR3 DNA reads as TGTGCCAGCACCCTACGGGGGGATTGGACTGAAGCTTTCTTT.

The chain combines TRBV4-1 with TRBJ2-7, with D possibly being TRBD1 (6 bases). The CDR3 contains 15 residues. V was trimmed by 4 bases and J by 0 bases, leaving 13 bases between them. Germline V gene data show CDR1 as MGHRA and CDR2 as YSYEKL. The DNA of the CDR3 is TGCGCCAGCAGCCTCCGGGACACATACTCCTACGAGCAGTACTTC. Its translation: CASSLRDTYSYEQYF.

This rearrangement joins TRBV15 to TRBJ2-2; D gene uncertain. From germline, CDR1 is LNHNV and CDR2 YYDKDF (reference sequence). This CDR3 spans 13 amino acids. V was pared by 0 bases and J by 4 bases, with 3 bases between. Here the CDR3 reads CATSRDGTGELFF. The CDR3 nucleotides are TGTGCCACCAGCAGAGACGGCACCGGGGAGCTGTTTTTT.

This clone was recorded only once. The rearrangement joins TRBV10-2 to TRBJ2-3, with 9 bases aligning to TRBD2. After removal of 8 bases from V and 2 bases from J, the junction contained 8 bases not matched to a gene. CDR3 length: 15 amino acids. Germline values: CDR1 WSHSY, CDR2 SAAADI. This CDR3 is CASGGSGGITDTQYF. In DNA form, the CDR3 reads TGCGCCAGCGGGGGTAGCGGGGGTATCACAGATACGCAGTATTTT.

The genes are TRBV20-1 and TRBJ2-7; D gene uncertain. The CDR3 extends over 11 amino acids. V shed 3 bases and J shed 5 bases, with 8 bases lying between them. The germline gives CDR1 DFQATT, CDR2 SNEGSKA (reference sequence). CDR3 sequence (DNA): TGCAGTGCTAGCCAGTCCAACGAGCAGTACTTC. Protein product: CSASQSNEQYF.

V is TRBV5-5 and J is TRBJ1-2; no firm D call. V gave up 0 bases and J gave up 3 bases, with 15 bases separating them. The CDR3 is made up of 16 amino acids. Looked up from germline, CDR1 is SGHKS and CDR2 is YYEKEE (reference sequence). The CDR3 DNA reads as TGTGCCAGCAGCTTGGAGGAGGCCCTCGGGGACTATGGCTACACCTTC. Protein: CASSLEEALGDYGYTF.

The chain combines TRBV29-1 with TRBJ1-6, with TRBD1 matching 7 bases. The J segment lost 7 bases and the V segment lost 3 bases, leaving 0 bases of the junction unmatched. The CDR3 is made up of 12 amino acids. Germline V gene lookup returns CDR1 SQVTM and CDR2 ANQGSEA. Written as DNA, the CDR3 is TGCAGCGTTGACAGGGGGAATTCACCCCTCCACTTT. This gives the protein CSVDRGNSPLHF.

The rearrangement uses TRBV5-1 and TRBJ2-2; tentative D call: TRBD1 (7 bases). The V gene's germline CDR1 is SGHRS and CDR2 YFSETQ. Trimming took off 4 bases at V and 5 bases at J, with 15 bases between the two ends. This CDR3 is 15 amino acids long. DNA for the CDR3: TGCGCCAGCAGCCCGAGCAGGGGGGATACCGGGGAGCTGTTTTTT. Protein: CASSPSRGDTGELFF.

The count of this clone is one. In DNA, the CDR3 is TGTGCCAGTAGGCCGCCGGGACAGGCAAACTATGGCTACACCTTC. This gives the protein CASRPPGQANYGYTF. This chain connects TRBV19 to TRBJ1-2, with 8 bases lining up with TRBD1. This CDR3 has 15 residues. The J segment lost 2 bases and the V segment lost 6 bases, leaving 8 bases of the junction unmatched. Germline assignment: CDR1 LNHDA and CDR2 SQIVND (reference sequence).

This clone was found once. The rearrangement uses TRBV4-3 and TRBJ2-3; 10 positions agree with TRBD2. CDR3 length: 17 amino acids. The trim removed 0 bases at V and 5 bases at J, leaving 8 bases unmatched. Per germline, CDR1 LGHNA and CDR2 YSLEER. The CDR3 nucleotides read TGCGCCAGCAGCCAAGAGGGAGCGGGGGGGGTCGGAGATACGCAGTATTTT. This translates into CASSQEGAGGVGDTQYF.

The chain recombines TRBV7-8 with TRBJ1-1, with D possibly matching TRBD1 (6 bases). V was pared by 3 bases and J by 1 base, with 12 bases between. CDR1 is SGHVS, CDR2 FQNEAQ, per germline. The CDR3 contains 15 residues. CDR3 nucleotides: TGTGCCAGCAGCTTGTTCGAGGGGGAGAACACTGAAGCTTTCTTT. This translates into CASSLFEGENTEAFF.

The chain recombines TRBV2 with TRBJ2-1; a possible D gene is TRBD1 (6 bases). The CDR3 consists of 14 residues. V gave up 6 bases and J gave up 2 bases, with 11 bases separating them. Germline loops: CDR1 SNHLY, CDR2 FYNNEI. CDR3 nucleotides: TGTGCCAGCAGGTCAGGGGACCCCTACAATGAGCAGTTCTTC. It is translated as CASRSGDPYNEQFF. Variable domain in full (rest from reference TRBV2 and TRBJ2-1): EPEVTQTPSHQVTQMGQEVILRCVPISNHLYFYWYRQILGQKVEFLVSFYNNEISEKSEIFDDQFSVERPDGSNFTLKIRSTKLEDSAMYFCASRSGDPYNEQFFGPGTRLTVL.

This clone was found once. The chain links TRBV11-2 to TRBJ1-4; 10 bases are shared with TRBD1. CDR1 is SGHAT, CDR2 FQNNGV, per germline. The junction had 10 bases not matched to a gene; V was cut back by 4 bases and J by 11 bases. This CDR3 is 15 amino acids long. The CDR3 reads CASSSPGTGAGKLFF. Here the CDR3 DNA reads TGTGCCAGCAGCTCCCCCGGGACAGGGGCCGGGAAACTGTTTTTT.

The chain employs TRBV27 and TRBJ2-1; TRBD2 aligns across 8 bases. The CDR3 extends over 16 amino acids. J lost 7 bases, V lost 3 bases, and 11 bases had no gene match. Germline assignment: CDR1 MNHEY and CDR2 SMNVEV (reference sequence). CDR3 amino acids: CASSFLTGGARNEQFF. For the CDR3, the DNA is TGTGCCAGCAGTTTTCTGACCGGGGGGGCTAGGAATGAGCAGTTCTTC.

This chain uses TRBV7-9 with TRBJ1-1; 11 nucleotides line up with TRBD1. Germline assignment: CDR1 SEHNR and CDR2 FQNEAQ (reference sequence). This CDR3 has 17 residues. V dropped 6 bases and J dropped 7; count of bases not matched to a gene: 16. CDR3 sequence (DNA): TGTGCCAGCAGGCGACCCACGGGACAGGGGGAAAAGGATGAAGCTTTCTTT. Translated, it gives CASRRPTGQGEKDEAFF.